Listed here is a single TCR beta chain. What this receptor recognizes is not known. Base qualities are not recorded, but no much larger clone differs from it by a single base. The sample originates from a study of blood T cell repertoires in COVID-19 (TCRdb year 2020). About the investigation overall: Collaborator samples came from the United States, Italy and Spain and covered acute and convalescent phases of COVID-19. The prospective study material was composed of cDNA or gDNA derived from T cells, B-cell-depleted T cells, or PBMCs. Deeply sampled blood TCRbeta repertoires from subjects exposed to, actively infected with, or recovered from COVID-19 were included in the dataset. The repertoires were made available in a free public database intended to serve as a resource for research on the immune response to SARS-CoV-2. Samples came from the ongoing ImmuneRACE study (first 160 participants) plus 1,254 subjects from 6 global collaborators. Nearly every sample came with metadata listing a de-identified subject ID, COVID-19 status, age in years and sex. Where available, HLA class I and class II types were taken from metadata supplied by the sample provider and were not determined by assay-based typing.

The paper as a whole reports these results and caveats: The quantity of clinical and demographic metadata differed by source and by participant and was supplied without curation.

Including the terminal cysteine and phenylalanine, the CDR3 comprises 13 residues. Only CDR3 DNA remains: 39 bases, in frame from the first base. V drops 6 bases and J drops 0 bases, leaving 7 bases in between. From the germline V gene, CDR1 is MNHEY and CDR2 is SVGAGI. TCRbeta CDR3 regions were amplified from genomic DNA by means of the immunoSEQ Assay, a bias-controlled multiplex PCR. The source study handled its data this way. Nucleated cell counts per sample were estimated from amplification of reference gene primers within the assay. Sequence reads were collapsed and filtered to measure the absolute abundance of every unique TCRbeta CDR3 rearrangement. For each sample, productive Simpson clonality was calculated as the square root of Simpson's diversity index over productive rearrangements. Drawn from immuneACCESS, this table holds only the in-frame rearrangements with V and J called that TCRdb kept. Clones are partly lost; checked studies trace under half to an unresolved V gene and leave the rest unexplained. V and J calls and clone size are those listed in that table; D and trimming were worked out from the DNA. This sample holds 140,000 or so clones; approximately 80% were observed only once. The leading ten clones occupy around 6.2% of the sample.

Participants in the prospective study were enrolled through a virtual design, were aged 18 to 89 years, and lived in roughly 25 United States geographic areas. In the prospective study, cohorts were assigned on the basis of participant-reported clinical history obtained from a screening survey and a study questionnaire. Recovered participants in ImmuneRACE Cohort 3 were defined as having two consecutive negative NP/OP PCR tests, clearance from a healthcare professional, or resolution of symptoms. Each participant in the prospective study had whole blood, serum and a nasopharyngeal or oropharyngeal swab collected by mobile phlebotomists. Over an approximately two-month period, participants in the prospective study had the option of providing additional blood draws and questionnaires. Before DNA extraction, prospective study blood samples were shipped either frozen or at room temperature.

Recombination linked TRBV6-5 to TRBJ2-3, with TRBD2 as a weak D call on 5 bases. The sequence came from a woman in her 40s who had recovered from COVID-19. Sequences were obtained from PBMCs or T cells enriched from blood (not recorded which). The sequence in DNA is TGTGCCAGCAGGAGGACTAGCACAGATACGCAGTATTTT. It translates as CASRRTSTDTQYF.